This is a list of T cell receptor beta chains from one sample in a study of blood T cell repertoires in COVID-19. Data came from immunoSEQ multiplex PCR; TCRdb stores just in-frame clones and leaves some out. The sample shows some 220,000 clones, 65% to 90% of them seen only once. The sample taken for sequencing was peripheral blood. The receptors here all came from a woman aged 70-85 years with COVID-19, enrolled during active disease. Both conserved end residues are part of each CDR3. D genes are given only for firm matches. Size values are once, few and many counts, or a class for expanded clones, and some rows have none.

. | TRBJ1-2 | . | TRBV30 | CAWSVSGVGYTF | TGTGCCTGGAGTGTGTCGGGTGTTGGCTACACCTTC
. | TRBJ1-1 | . | TRBV7-3 | CASSRNRDTEAFF | TGTGCCAGCAGCCGAAACCGGGACACTGAAGCTTTCTTT
TRBD1 | TRBJ1-2 | . | TRBV27 | CASSFGDRGLSRYTF | TGTGCCAGCAGTTTCGGGGACAGGGGCCTCAGTAGGTACACCTTC
. | TRBJ2-5 | . | TRBV5-1 | CASSSAPGATEETQYF | TGCGCCAGCAGCAGTGCCCCGGGAGCGACCGAAGAGACCCAGTACTTC
. | TRBJ2-1 | . | TRBV24-1 | CATSDSQPGVGNEQFF | TGTGCCACCAGTGATTCCCAACCAGGGGTCGGTAATGAGCAGTTCTTC
. | TRBJ1-2 | . | TRBV4-3 | CASSQDHYRTYGYTF | TGCGCCAGCAGCCAAGATCATTACAGGACCTATGGCTACACCTTC
. | TRBJ1-1 | . | TRBV9 | CASSPRGGTEAFF | TGTGCCAGCAGTCCCCGTGGGGGGACTGAAGCTTTCTTT
TRBD2 | TRBJ2-3 | . | TRBV3-1/TRBV3-2 | CASSLAGAVTDTQYF | TGTGCCAGCAGCCTAGCGGGAGCCGTAACAGATACGCAGTATTTT
TRBD2 | TRBJ2-1 | once | TRBV5-1 | CASSLPSGGKPNEQFF | TGCGCCAGCAGCTTGCCTAGCGGGGGTAAACCAAATGAGCAGTTCTTC
. | TRBJ1-2 | . | TRBV4-3 | CASSQDLSGGYTF | TGCGCCAGCAGCCAGGACCTCTCGGGAGGCTACACCTTC
. | TRBJ1-2 | . | TRBV6-5 | CATYRGYGYTF | TGTGCCACCTACCGCGGGTATGGCTACACCTTC
. | TRBJ1-1 | once | TRBV19 | CASSLTGKSTEAFF | TGTGCCAGTAGTCTCACGGGGAAGAGCACTGAAGCTTTCTTT
TRBD2 | TRBJ2-3 | . | TRBV7-2 | CASSLLSGTGGRADTQYF | TGTGCCAGCAGCTTATTGAGTGGTACGGGGGGGCGTGCAGATACGCAGTATTTT
. | TRBJ1-1 | . | TRBV7-9 | CASSFAENTEAFF | TGTGCCAGCAGCTTCGCAGAGAACACTGAAGCTTTCTTT
. | TRBJ1-5 | . | TRBV19 | CASSIEQRHNQPQHF | TGTGCCAGTAGTATCGAACAGAGACATAATCAGCCCCAGCATTTT
. | TRBJ1-3 | once | TRBV3-1/TRBV3-2 | CASSHISRGDPLTGGNTIYF | TGTGCCAGCAGCCACATATCCAGGGGCGACCCCTTAACGGGCGGAAACACCATATATTTT
TRBD1 | TRBJ2-1 | . | TRBV5-1 | CASSWTGTGVNEQFF | TGCGCCAGCAGCTGGACCGGGACAGGAGTCAATGAGCAGTTCTTC
TRBD1 | TRBJ1-2 | once | TRBV24-1 | CATSDSIRGQDYGYTF | TGTGCCACCAGTGATTCAATACGGGGACAGGACTATGGCTACACCTTC